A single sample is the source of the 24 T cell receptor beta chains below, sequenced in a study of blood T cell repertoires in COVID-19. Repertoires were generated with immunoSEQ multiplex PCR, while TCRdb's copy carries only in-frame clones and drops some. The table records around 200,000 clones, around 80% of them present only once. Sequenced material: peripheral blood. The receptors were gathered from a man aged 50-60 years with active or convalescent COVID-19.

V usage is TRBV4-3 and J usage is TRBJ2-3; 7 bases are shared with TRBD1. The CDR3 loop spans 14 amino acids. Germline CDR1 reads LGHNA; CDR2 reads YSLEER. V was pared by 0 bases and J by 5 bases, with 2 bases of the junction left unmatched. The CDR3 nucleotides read TGCGCCAGCAGCCAAGATCAGGGGGTAGATACGCAGTATTTT. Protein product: CASSQDQGVDTQYF.

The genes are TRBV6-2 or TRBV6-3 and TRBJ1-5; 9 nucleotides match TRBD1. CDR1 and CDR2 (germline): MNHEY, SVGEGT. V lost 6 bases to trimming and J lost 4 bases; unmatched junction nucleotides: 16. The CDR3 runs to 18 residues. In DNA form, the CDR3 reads TGTGCCAGCAGCCCCCGCGCCAACAGGGGGCCATTAAATCAGCCCCAGCATTTT. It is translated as CASSPRANRGPLNQPQHF.

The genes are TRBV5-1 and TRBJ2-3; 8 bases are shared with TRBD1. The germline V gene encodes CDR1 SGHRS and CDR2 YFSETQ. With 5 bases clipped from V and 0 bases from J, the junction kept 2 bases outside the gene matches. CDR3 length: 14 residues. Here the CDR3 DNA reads TGCGCCAGCAGTAGGGACAGGAGCACAGATACGCAGTATTTT. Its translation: CASSRDRSTDTQYF.

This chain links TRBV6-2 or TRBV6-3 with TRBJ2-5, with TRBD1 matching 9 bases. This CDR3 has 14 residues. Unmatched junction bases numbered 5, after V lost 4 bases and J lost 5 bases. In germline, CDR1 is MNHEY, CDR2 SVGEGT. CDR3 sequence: CASSSRDRGETQYF. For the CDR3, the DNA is TGTGCCAGCAGTTCCCGCGACAGGGGGGAGACCCAGTACTTC.

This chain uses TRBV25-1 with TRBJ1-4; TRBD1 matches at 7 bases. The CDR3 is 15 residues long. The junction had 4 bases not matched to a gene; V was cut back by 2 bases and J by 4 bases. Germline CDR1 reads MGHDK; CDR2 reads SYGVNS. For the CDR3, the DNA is TGTGCCAGCAGTGAAACGGGACAGAGTAATGAAAAACTGTTTTTT. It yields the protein CASSETGQSNEKLFF. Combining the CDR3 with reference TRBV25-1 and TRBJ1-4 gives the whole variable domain EADIYQTPRYLVIGTGKKITLECSQTMGHDKMYWYQQDPGMELHLIHYSYGVNSTEKGDLSSESTVSRIRTEHFPLTLESARPSHTSQYLCASSETGQSNEKLFFGSGTQLSVL.

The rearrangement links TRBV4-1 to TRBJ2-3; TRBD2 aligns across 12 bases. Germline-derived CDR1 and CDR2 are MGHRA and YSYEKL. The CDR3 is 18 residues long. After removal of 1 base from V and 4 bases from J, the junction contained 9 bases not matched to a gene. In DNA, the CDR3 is TGCGCCAGCAGCCAAGGTCCGACTAGCGGGAGCACCCCAGATACGCAGTATTTT. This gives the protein CASSQGPTSGSTPDTQYF.

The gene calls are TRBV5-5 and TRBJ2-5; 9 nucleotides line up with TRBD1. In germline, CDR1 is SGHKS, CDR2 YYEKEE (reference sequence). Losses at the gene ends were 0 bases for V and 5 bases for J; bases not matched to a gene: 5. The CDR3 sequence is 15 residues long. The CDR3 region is CASSLGDREYETQYF. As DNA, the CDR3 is TGTGCCAGCAGCTTGGGGGACAGGGAGTATGAGACCCAGTACTTC.

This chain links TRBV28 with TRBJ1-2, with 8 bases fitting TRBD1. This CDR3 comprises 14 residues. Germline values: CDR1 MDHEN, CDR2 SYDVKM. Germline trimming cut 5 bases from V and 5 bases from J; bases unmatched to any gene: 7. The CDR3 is CASSQGQGDYGYTF. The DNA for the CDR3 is TGTGCCAGCAGTCAAGGACAGGGAGATTATGGCTACACCTTC.

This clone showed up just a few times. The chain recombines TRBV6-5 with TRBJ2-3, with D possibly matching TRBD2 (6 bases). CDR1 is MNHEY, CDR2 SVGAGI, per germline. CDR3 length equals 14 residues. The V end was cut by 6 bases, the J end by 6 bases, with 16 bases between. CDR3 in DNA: TGTGCCAGCAGCTCCGGGACGGGACTGGATACGCAGTATTTT. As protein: CASSSGTGLDTQYF.

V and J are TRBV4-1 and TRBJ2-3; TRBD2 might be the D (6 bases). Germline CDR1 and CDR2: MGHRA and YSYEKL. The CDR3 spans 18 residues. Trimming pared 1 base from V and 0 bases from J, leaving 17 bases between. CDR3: CASSQGLSGTPSTDTQYF. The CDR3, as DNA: TGCGCCAGCAGCCAAGGGCTTTCGGGGACTCCTAGCACAGATACGCAGTATTTT.

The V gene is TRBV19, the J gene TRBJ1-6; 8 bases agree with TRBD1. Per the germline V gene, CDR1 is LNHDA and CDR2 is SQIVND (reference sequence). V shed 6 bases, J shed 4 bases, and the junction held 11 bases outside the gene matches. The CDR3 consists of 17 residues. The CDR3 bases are TGTGCCAGTAGAACACGACAGGGGTTGACGTATAATTCACCCCTCCACTTT. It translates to CASRTRQGLTYNSPLHF.

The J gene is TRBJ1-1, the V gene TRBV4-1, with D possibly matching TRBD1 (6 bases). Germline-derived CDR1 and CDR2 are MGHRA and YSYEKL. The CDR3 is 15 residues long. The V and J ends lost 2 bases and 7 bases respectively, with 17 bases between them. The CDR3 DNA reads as TGCGCCAGCAGCCAAAGAGGGGGAAGTTCTGGTGAAGCTTTCTTT. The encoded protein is CASSQRGGSSGEAFF.

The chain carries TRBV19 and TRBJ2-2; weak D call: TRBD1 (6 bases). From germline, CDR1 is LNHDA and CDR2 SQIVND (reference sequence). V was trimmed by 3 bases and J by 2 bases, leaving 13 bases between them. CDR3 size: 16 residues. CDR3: CASSMETGVNTGELFF. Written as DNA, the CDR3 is TGTGCCAGTAGTATGGAGACAGGAGTCAACACCGGGGAGCTGTTTTTT.

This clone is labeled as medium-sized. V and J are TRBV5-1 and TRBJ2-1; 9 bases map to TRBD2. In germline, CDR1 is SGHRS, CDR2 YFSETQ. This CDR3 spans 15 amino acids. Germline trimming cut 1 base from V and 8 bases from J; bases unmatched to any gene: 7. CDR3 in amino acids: CASSLRRGGFDEQFF. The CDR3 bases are TGCGCCAGCAGCTTGCGGCGGGGGGGTTTCGATGAGCAGTTCTTC.

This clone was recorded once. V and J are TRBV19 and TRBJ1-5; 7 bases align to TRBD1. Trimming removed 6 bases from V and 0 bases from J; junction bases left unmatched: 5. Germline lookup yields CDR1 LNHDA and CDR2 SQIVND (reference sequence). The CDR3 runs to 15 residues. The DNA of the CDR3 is TGTGCCAGTAGGCGTGACAGGGATAGCAATCAGCCCCAGCATTTT. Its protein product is CASRRDRDSNQPQHF.

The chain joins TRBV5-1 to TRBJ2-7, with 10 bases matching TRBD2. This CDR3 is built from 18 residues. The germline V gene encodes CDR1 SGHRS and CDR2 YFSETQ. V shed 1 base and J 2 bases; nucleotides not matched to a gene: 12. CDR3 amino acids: CASSLSTSGKGPPYEQYF. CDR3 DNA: TGCGCCAGCAGCTTGAGCACTAGCGGGAAGGGACCCCCCTACGAGCAGTACTTC.

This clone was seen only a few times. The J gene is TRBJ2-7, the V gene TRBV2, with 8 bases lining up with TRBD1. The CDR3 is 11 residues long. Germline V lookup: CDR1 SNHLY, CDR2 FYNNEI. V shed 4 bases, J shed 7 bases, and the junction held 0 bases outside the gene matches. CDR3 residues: CASSGDREQYF. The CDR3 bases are TGTGCCAGCAGTGGGGACAGGGAGCAGTACTTC.

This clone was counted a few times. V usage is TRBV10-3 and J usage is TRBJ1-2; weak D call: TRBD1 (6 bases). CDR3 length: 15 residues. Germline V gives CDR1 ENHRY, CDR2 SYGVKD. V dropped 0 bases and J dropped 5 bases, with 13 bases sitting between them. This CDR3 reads CAISESPGDVYGYTF. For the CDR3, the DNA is TGTGCCATCAGTGAGTCTCCAGGGGACGTGTATGGCTACACCTTC.

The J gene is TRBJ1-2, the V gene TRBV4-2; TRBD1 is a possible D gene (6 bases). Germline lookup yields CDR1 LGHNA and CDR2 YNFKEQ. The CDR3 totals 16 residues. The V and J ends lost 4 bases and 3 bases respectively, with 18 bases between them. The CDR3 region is CASSPHQQGMDYGYTF. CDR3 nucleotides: TGTGCCAGCAGCCCACACCAGCAGGGGATGGACTATGGCTACACCTTC.

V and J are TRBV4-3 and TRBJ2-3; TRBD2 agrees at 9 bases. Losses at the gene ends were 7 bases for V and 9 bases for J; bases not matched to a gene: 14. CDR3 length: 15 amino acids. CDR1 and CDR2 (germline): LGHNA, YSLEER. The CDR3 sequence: CASKGKERGVPTQYF. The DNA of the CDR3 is TGCGCCAGCAAGGGTAAGGAGCGGGGGGTCCCCACGCAGTATTTT.

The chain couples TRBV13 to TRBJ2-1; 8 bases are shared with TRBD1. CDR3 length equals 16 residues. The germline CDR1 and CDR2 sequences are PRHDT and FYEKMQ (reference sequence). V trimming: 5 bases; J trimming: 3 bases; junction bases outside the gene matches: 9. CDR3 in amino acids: CASSPWTGKHYNEQFF. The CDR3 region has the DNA TGTGCCAGCAGCCCGTGGACAGGGAAGCACTACAATGAGCAGTTCTTC.

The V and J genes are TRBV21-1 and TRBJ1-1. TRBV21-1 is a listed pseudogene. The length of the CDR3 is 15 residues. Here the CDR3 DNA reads TGTGCCAGCAAAACTTACGTCAGCCAGCGGACTGAAGCTTTCTTT. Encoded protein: CASKTYVSQRTEAFF.

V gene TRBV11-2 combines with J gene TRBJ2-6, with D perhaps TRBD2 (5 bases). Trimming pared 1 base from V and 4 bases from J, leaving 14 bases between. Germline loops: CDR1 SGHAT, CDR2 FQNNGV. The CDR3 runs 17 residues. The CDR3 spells CASSLARGKVGANVLTF. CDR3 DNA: TGTGCCAGCAGCTTAGCTCGGGGTAAGGTCGGGGCCAACGTCCTGACTTTC.

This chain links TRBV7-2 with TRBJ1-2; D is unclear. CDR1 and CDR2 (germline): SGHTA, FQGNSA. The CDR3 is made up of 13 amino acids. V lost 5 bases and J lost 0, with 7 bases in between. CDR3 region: CASSRDTNYGYTF. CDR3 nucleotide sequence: TGTGCCAGCAGCCGCGACACTAACTATGGCTACACCTTC.